The following is a T cell receptor (beta chain) sequence with its context. Its antigen is currently unknown. The sample originates from a study of shared clonotypes between healthy human individuals. General study findings and limits: Lower generation probabilities were found for non-shared clonotypes than for those shared by all four donors. Across subsets, estimated richness was generally greater for naive than for memory populations.

Repertoires were generated with immunoSEQ multiplex PCR, while TCRdb's copy carries only in-frame clones and drops some. The sample has about 2 million clones; 85% to 95% are singletons. The CDR3 is 14 residues long. The V and J ends lost 4 bases and 3 bases respectively, with 9 bases between them. Germline values: CDR1 MDHEN, CDR2 SYDVKM. This TCR was sampled from a man between 18 and 29 years old in good health. The sequenced sample consisted of naive CD4+ T cells sorted from blood. The subset here: CD45RA+ positively selected. The chain is built from TRBV28 and TRBJ2-2; tentative D call: TRBD1 (5 bases). In DNA form, the CDR3 reads TGTGCCAGCAGTTCCACAGGAGACACCGGGGAGCTGTTTTTT. Protein sequence: CASSSTGDTGELFF.